This T cell receptor (beta chain) stems from a study of early T cells in non-severe SARS-CoV-2 infection. Trimming shortened V by 5 bases and J by 7 bases, and 14 bases separated the two germline ends. The CDR3 runs 13 residues. CDR1 is SGHVS and CDR2 is FNYEAQ in the germline V gene. Molecules of cDNA were individually given unique molecular identifiers that were attached to them. TCRdb re-derived calls from the 5' RACE reads in MiXCR, one entry per CDR3 protein. This sample has 20,000 to 25,000 distinct CDR3 sequences, with 4.5% to 5.5% found just once. This clonotype is categorized as medium-sized.

Sequenced sample: whole blood. The V gene is TRBV7-6, the J gene TRBJ1-1; D is perhaps TRBD1 (5 bases). This receptor was taken from an adult who was a healthcare worker with PCR-confirmed SARS-CoV-2 infection or an uninfected control (not recorded which). The CDR3 region is CASSRNRDGEAFF. CDR3 DNA sequence: TGTGCCAGCAGCCGAAACCGGGACGGTGAAGCTTTCTTT.